The rows below give T cell receptor beta chains drawn from one sample of a study of blood T cell repertoires in COVID-19. The protocol was immunoSEQ multiplex PCR, while the TCRdb copy is restricted to in-frame clones and leaves out a portion. Of 95,000 to 120,000 clones in the sample, roughly 82% were seen once. Sequencing was done on a sample of peripheral blood. These receptors all stem from a middle-aged woman with acute or convalescent COVID-19. The CDR3 runs from the conserved cysteine through the conserved F or W. The D gene is left open where the match is weak. The size entry is marked missing in some rows and otherwise reads once, few, many or a size class.

J gene | V gene | D gene | clone size | CDR3 protein | CDR3 DNA
TRBJ2-5 | TRBV7-8 | TRBD2 | - | CASSNSGGPGQTQYF | TGTGCCAGCAGCAACTCGGGGGGGCCCGGACAGACCCAGTACTTC
TRBJ2-3 | TRBV19 | TRBD1 | - | CASSTDRGGTDTQYF | TGTGCCAGTAGTACTGACAGGGGGGGGACAGATACGCAGTATTTT
TRBJ1-2 | TRBV11-2 | TRBD1 | - | CASSLVGGQGIRGYTF | TGTGCCAGCAGCTTAGTAGGTGGACAGGGGATACGTGGCTACACCTTC
TRBJ1-1 | TRBV19 | - | few | CASSNKGTEAFF | TGTGCCAGTAGTAACAAGGGGACTGAAGCTTTCTTT
TRBJ2-2 | TRBV7-7 | - | - | CASSRPGTGELFF | TGTGCCAGCAGCCGTCCAGGGACCGGGGAGCTGTTTTTT
TRBJ2-1 | TRBV11-3 | TRBD2 | - | CASSGGAGGSYNEQFF | TGTGCCAGCAGCGGCGGCGCGGGGGGGTCCTACAATGAGCAGTTCTTC
TRBJ2-7 | TRBV2 | TRBD1 | - | CASNLRGTGVEQYF | TGTGCCAGCAATCTAAGGGGGACAGGGGTCGAGCAGTACTTC
TRBJ1-5 | TRBV3-1/TRBV3-2 | TRBD1 | - | CASSPGTGGSRQPQHF | TGTGCCAGCAGCCCTGGGACAGGGGGGTCCCGACAGCCCCAGCATTTT
TRBJ2-3 | TRBV18 | - | - | CASSPPGASTDTQYF | TGTGCCAGCTCACCACCGGGGGCTAGCACAGATACGCAGTATTTT
TRBJ1-1 | TRBV30 | TRBD1 | - | CAWRGQGTEAFF | TGTGCCTGGAGGGGACAGGGGACTGAAGCTTTCTTT
TRBJ2-3 | TRBV7-2 | - | - | CASSLLPYTDTQYF | TGTGCCAGCAGCTTACTACCCTACACAGATACGCAGTATTTT